This T cell receptor beta chain was captured in a study of monozygotic twins with inflammatory bowel disease. Overall study results and limits: Different subtypes (of T cells) could not be told apart from one another. The results supported no single strong signal or clonotype associated with IBD.

RNA in its total form was extracted from whole blood, and T cells were not sorted. For every sample, eight separate reactions were used to make cDNA. TCRdb re-analyzed the 5' RACE reads; it lists each CDR3 protein once, without DNA. The table gives some 150,000 distinct CDR3 sequences; the top ten clones make up 2% to 3% of it. Germline CDR1 SGHKS, CDR2 YYEKEE (reference sequence). CDR3 length equals 16 residues. Details on this clonotype: Antigen: not known.

V is TRBV5-5 and J is TRBJ2-1; there is no DNA to check the TCRdb D call of TRBD1. This receptor was identified in a human donor with ulcerative colitis or Crohn's disease, or a healthy co-twin of an affected twin (not recorded which). Sequencing input: blood. The CDR3 loop reads CASSLGGGASNNEQFF. Drawing the rest from reference TRBV5-5 and TRBJ2-1, the complete variable domain is DAGVTQSPTHLIKTRGQQVTLRCSPISGHKSVSWYQQVLGQGPQFIFQYYEKEERGRGNFPDRFSARQFPNYSSELNVNALLLGDSALYLCASSLGGGASNNEQFFGPGTRLTVL.